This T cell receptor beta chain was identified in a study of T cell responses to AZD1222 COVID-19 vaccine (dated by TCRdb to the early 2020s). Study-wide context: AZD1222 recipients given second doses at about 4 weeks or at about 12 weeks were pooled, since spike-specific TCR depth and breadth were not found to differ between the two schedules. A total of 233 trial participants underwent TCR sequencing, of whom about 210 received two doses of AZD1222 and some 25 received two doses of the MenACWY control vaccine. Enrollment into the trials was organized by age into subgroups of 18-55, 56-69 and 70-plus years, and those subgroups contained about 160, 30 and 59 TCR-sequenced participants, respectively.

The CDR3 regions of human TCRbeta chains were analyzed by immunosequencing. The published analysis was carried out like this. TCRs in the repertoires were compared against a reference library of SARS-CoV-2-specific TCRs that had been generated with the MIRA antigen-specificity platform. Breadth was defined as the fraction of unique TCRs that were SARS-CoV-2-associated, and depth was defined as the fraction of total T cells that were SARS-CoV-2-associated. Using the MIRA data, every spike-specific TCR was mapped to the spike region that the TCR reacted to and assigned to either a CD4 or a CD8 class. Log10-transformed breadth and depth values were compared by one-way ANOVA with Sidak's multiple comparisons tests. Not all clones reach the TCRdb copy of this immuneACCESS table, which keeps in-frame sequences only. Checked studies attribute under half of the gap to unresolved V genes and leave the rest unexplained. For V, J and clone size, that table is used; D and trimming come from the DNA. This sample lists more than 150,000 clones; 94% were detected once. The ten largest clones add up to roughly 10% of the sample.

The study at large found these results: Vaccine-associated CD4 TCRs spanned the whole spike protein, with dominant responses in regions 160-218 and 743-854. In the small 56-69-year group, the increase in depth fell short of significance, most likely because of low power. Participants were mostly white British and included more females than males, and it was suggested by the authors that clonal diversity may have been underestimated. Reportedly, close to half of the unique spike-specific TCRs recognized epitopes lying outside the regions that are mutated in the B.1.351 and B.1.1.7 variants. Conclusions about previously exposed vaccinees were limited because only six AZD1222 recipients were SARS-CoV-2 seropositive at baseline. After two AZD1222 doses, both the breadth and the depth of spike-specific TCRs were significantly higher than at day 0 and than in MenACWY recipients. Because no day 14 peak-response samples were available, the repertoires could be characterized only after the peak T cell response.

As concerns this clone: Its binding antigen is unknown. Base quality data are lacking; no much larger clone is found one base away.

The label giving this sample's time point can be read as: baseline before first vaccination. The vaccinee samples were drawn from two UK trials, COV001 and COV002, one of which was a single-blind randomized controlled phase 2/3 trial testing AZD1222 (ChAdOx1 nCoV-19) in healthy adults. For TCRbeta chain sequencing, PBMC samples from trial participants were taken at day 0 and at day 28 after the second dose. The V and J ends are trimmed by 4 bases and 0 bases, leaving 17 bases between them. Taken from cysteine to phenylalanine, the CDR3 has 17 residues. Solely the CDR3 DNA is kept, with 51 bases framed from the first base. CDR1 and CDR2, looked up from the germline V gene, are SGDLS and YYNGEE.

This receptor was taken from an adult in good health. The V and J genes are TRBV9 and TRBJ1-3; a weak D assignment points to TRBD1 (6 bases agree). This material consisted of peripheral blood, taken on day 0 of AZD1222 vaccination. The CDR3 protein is CASSPRWGLSSGNTIYF. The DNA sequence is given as TGTGCCAGCAGCCCAAGGTGGGGGCTTAGCTCTGGAAACACCATATATTTT.